The 28 T cell receptor beta chains in this list originate from one sample, sequenced in a study of molecular identifiers for immune sequencing clone quantification. TCRdb reanalysed the PCR reads using MiXCR and keeps one entry per CDR3 protein. The repertoire has approximately 680,000 distinct CDR3 sequences, around 25% of them found once; the top ten carry around 0.78%. Sequenced input: naive CD8+ T cells from blood, with Jurkat cell RNA spiked in. The subset here: FACS-sorted CD8+CD4-CCR7+CD45RA+ naive T cells. The receptors stem from a human donor in good health. Some libraries in this study had Jurkat cell RNA spiked in.

As to this clonotype: Relative to the germline gene, one junction end is altered; a read error may explain this. V is TRBV7-6 and J is TRBJ2-2, with 7 bases lining up with TRBD2. This CDR3 contains 19 residues. Per germline, CDR1 SGHVS and CDR2 FNYEAQ. This CDR3 reads CASSLDHPGAGLNTGELVF. CDR3 coding DNA: TGTGCCAGCAGCTTAGACCACCCAGGAGCGGGGCTAAACACCGGGGAGCTGGTTTTT. The full variable domain, in which reference TRBV7-6 and TRBJ2-2 provide the parts outside the CDR3, is GAGVSQSPRYKVTKRGQDVALRCDPISGHVSLYWYRQALGQGPEFLTYFNYEAQQDKSGLPNDRFSAERPEGSISTLTIQRTEQRDSAMYRCASSLDHPGAGLNTGELVFGEGSRLTVL.

This clonotype appeared many times. The chain couples TRBV7-9 to TRBJ2-2; 10 bases agree with TRBD1. This CDR3 has 18 amino acids. J was trimmed by 6 bases and V by 3 bases; bases with no gene match: 13. Germline V lookup: CDR1 SEHNR, CDR2 FQNEAQ (reference sequence). The CDR3 region is CASSFPGTGVMVAGELFF. The CDR3 region has the DNA TGTGCCAGCAGCTTCCCTGGGACAGGGGTGATGGTCGCCGGGGAGCTGTTTTTT.

There are a few counts of this clonotype. V is TRBV6-2 or TRBV6-3 and J is TRBJ2-7, with D perhaps matching TRBD1 or TRBD2 (5 bases each). Trimming removed 11 bases at V and 0 bases at J, with 14 bases between. The CDR3 sequence is 13 residues long. Germline loops: CDR1 MNHEY, CDR2 SVGEGT. The DNA of the CDR3 is TGTGCCGGAAGAGGGACGGTCTCCTACGAGCAGTACTTC. Its translation is CAGRGTVSYEQYF.

This clonotype has a single count. Possible read error: a much larger clone is one base away. This chain joins TRBV19 and TRBJ1-1; D remains ambiguous. The V gene's germline CDR1 is LNHDA and CDR2 SQIVND (reference sequence). This CDR3 comprises 13 residues. CDR3 sequence: CASSISRNTGAFF. The CDR3, as DNA: TGTGCCAGTAGTATATCCAGGAACACTGGAGCTTTCTTT. The complete variable domain, with remaining parts taken from reference TRBV19 and TRBJ1-1, reads DGGITQSPKYLFRKEGQNVTLSCEQNLNHDAMYWYRQDPGQGLRLIYYSQIVNDFQKGDIAEGYSVSREKKESFPLTVTSAQKNPTAFYLCASSISRNTGAFFGQGTRLTVV.

A note on this clonotype: Since a much larger clone is just one base distant, this may be a read error. The DNA for the CDR3 is TGCAGTGCTAGAGATACGGACAACACGAACACCGGGGTGCTGTTTTTT. This translates into CSARDTDNTNTGVLFF. The chain has TRBV20-1 and TRBJ2-2; D may be TRBD1 or TRBD2 (5 bases each). CDR3 length: 16 residues. In germline, CDR1 is DFQATT, CDR2 SNEGSKA (reference sequence).

This clonotype was seen a handful of times. The chain carries TRBV12-3 or TRBV12-4 and TRBJ2-7; 7 bases map to TRBD2. The CDR3 length is 15 residues. The V segment lost 5 bases and the J segment 0 bases; nucleotides outside the gene matches: 7. Here the CDR3 reads CASSPGGLTSYEQYF. CDR3 sequence (DNA): TGTGCCAGCAGTCCGGGGGGTCTTACCTCCTACGAGCAGTACTTC.

Regarding this clonotype: Relative to the germline gene, one junction end is altered; a read error may explain this. The gene calls are TRBV27 and TRBJ2-5, with 9 nucleotides matching TRBD2. CDR3 length: 17 amino acids. Germline loops: CDR1 MNHEY, CDR2 SMNVEV (reference sequence). This CDR3 is CATSLVDPGLALETQYF. In DNA, the CDR3 is TGTGCCACCAGTTTAGTCGACCCGGGACTAGCTTTGGAGACCCAGTACTTC.

Of note for this clonotype: This may stem from a read error, because a much larger clone lies one nucleotide away. J is TRBJ2-3 and V is TRBV6-2 or TRBV6-3, with TRBD2 matching over 7 bases. CDR1 is MNHEY, CDR2 SVGEGT, per germline. The V and J ends lost 3 bases and 9 bases, in that order; junction bases with no gene match: 24. The CDR3 consists of 19 residues. The CDR3 DNA reads as TGTGCCAGCAGTTATATATTCCATTTGACGGGAGGTCGTCTGAGGACGCAGTATTTT. It yields the protein CASSYIFHLTGGRLRTQYF.

CDR3 DNA sequence: TGCGCCAGCAGCCTCAGCGGGAGCCACTACGAGCAGTACTTC. Residues: CASSLSGSHYEQYF. The J gene is TRBJ2-7, the V gene TRBV4-3; 8 positions agree with TRBD2. V shed 4 bases and J 3 bases; nucleotides not matched to a gene: 5. Germline V lookup: CDR1 LGHNA, CDR2 YSLEER. This CDR3 is built from 14 residues.

This clonotype has only a few counts. The chain is built from TRBV29-1 and TRBJ1-2, with D tentatively TRBD1 (6 bases). The CDR3 has 11 amino acids. The germline V gene encodes CDR1 SQVTM and CDR2 ANQGSEA. V lost 4 bases and J 6 bases, leaving 9 bases between the germline ends. CDR3 sequence reads: CSVVHRDGYTF. CDR3 in DNA: TGCAGCGTTGTTCACAGGGATGGCTACACCTTC.

V is TRBV27 and J is TRBJ1-2, with TRBD1 matching 7 bases. V lost 5 bases to trimming and J lost 1 base; unmatched junction nucleotides: 7. Germline CDR1 and CDR2: MNHEY and SMNVEV (reference sequence). This CDR3 comprises 15 residues. The CDR3 protein is CASSPRGPGNYGYTF. The CDR3 nucleotides read TGTGCCAGCAGTCCAAGGGGGCCGGGTAACTATGGCTACACCTTC.

The genes are TRBV30 and TRBJ1-2, with D perhaps TRBD1 (5 bases). The CDR3 contains 14 residues. Germline CDR1 is GTSNPN and CDR2 is SVGIG (reference sequence). Trimming took 6 bases from V and 6 from J, leaving 20 bases between them. The CDR3 DNA reads as TGTGCCTGTACATTCCAGGGTGAAGTGAATGGCTACACCTTC. Its protein is CACTFQGEVNGYTF.

This clonotype was counted once. A much larger clone lies one base from this, so it may be a read error. V gene TRBV24-1 combines with J gene TRBJ2-1, with 7 nucleotides matching TRBD1. CDR1 is KGHDR and CDR2 is SFDVKD in the germline V gene. The CDR3 length is 14 residues. CDR3 bases: TGTGCCGCCAGTGATGGGGACAGTTACAATGAGCAGTTCTTC. Its protein product is CAASDGDSYNEQFF.

This clonotype appeared many times. This rearrangement joins TRBV20-1 to TRBJ2-5; D not certain. Trimming stripped 5 bases from V and 4 bases from J, with 17 bases between. The CDR3 is 14 amino acids. Germline V gene data show CDR1 as DFQATT and CDR2 as SNEGSKA (reference sequence). The CDR3: CSAPDLVKGETQYF. The CDR3 region has the DNA TGCAGTGCTCCCGACCTAGTAAAGGGAGAGACCCAGTACTTC.

This clonotype was detected a few times. The CDR3 region is CASSFLGQGFHEQYF. The CDR3 DNA is TGTGCCAGCAGTTTCCTCGGACAGGGGTTCCACGAGCAGTACTTC. The chain uses TRBV6-5 and TRBJ2-7, with 9 positions matching TRBD1. Looked up from germline, CDR1 is MNHEY and CDR2 is SVGAGI. The CDR3 extends over 15 amino acids. V lost 4 bases and J lost 5; bases outside the gene matches: 9.

This clonotype was recorded at least ten times. This chain links TRBV27 with TRBJ1-1; 9 positions match TRBD1. This CDR3 comprises 16 residues. Losses at the gene ends were 8 bases for V and 5 bases for J; bases not matched to a gene: 15. In germline, CDR1 is MNHEY, CDR2 SMNVEV (reference sequence). DNA for the CDR3: TGTGCCAGCGGATCGAGGGACAGGGTTTCGGAAACTGAAGCTTTCTTT. Translating gives CASGSRDRVSETEAFF.

This clonotype has a handful of counts. The chain recombines TRBV4-1 with TRBJ1-6, with D hard to call. Per the germline V gene, CDR1 is MGHRA and CDR2 is YSYEKL. The germline V and J ends were trimmed by 0 bases and 1 base, with 7 bases remaining between them. The CDR3 spans 16 residues. CDR3 loop: CASSQDPGSYNSPLHF. In DNA form, the CDR3 reads TGCGCCAGCAGCCAAGATCCGGGTTCCTATAATTCACCCCTCCACTTT.

The chain is built from TRBV20-1 and TRBJ2-5; 7 bases fit TRBD2. CDR3 length: 16 amino acids. Trimming took 1 base from V and 2 from J; bases not matched to a gene: 10. In germline, CDR1 is DFQATT, CDR2 SNEGSKA (reference sequence). CDR3 region: CSARVRSGIGQETQYF. The CDR3 DNA sequence: TGCAGTGCTAGAGTCCGAAGCGGGATAGGTCAAGAGACCCAGTACTTC.

This clonotype was detected only a few times. V and J are TRBV6-2 or TRBV6-3 and TRBJ2-7; the D is unclear. CDR1 is MNHEY, CDR2 SVGEGT, per germline. This CDR3 comprises 15 residues. The V gene lost 5 bases and the J gene lost 1 base, with 15 bases spanning the gap. Written as DNA, the CDR3 is TGTGCCAGCAGTGACCCCTTTGAATCTTCCTACGAGCAGTACTTC. It encodes CASSDPFESSYEQYF.

This clonotype came up a few times. The V gene is TRBV4-1, the J gene TRBJ2-3, with TRBD2 matching 10 bases. Germline V gene lookup returns CDR1 MGHRA and CDR2 YSYEKL. The V segment lost 2 bases and the J segment 2 bases; nucleotides outside the gene matches: 13. The CDR3 covers 19 residues. CDR3 sequence: CASSQQPSGGGFVTDTQYF. The CDR3 nucleotides read TGCGCCAGCAGCCAACAACCGAGCGGGGGGGGCTTCGTCACAGATACGCAGTATTTT.

Points on this clonotype: A much larger clone lies one base from this, so it may be a read error. The chain is built from TRBV9 and TRBJ2-3; D not resolved. Trimming took off 0 bases at V and 2 bases at J, with 4 bases between the two ends. The CDR3 loop spans 13 amino acids. Per germline, CDR1 SGDLS and CDR2 YYNGEE. The CDR3 here is CASSVAHTDTQYF. DNA of the CDR3: TGTGCCAGCAGCGTAGCGCACACAGATACGCAGTATTTT.

The sample holds a few counts of this clonotype. CDR3 residues: CASSSNPAGFRETSYQETQYF. The CDR3 DNA reads TGTGCCAGCAGTTCCAATCCCGCGGGGTTCCGCGAAACTTCGTACCAAGAGACCCAGTACTTC. This chain uses TRBV12-3 or TRBV12-4 with TRBJ2-5; tentatively, D is TRBD2 (6 bases). This CDR3 region has 21 residues. V was cut by 4 bases and J by 0 bases, with 30 bases left in between.

The sample holds a few counts of this clonotype. The V call is TRBV4-3, the J call TRBJ1-2; D not certain. V was trimmed by 0 bases and J by 3 bases, leaving 11 bases between them. CDR1 is LGHNA, CDR2 YSLEER, per germline. The CDR3 loop spans 15 amino acids. The CDR3 DNA reads TGCGCCAGCAGCCAAGATCCCCAGAGTCACTATGGCTACACCTTC. Its translation is CASSQDPQSHYGYTF.

This clonotype occurred many times. The V call is TRBV29-1, the J call TRBJ1-1, with unresolved D. The CDR3 loop spans 8 amino acids. In germline, CDR1 is SQVTM, CDR2 ANQGSEA. V was pared by 6 bases and J by 11 bases, with 7 bases between. CDR3 in amino acids: CSVSNAFF. In DNA form, the CDR3 reads TGCAGCGTCTCAAATGCTTTCTTT.

In regard to this clonotype: A much larger clone sits a single nucleotide away, making a read error possible. The chain joins TRBV28 to TRBJ1-3; possibly TRBD1 for D (6 bases). V lost 3 bases and J lost 3, with 12 bases in between. The CDR3 contains 15 residues. CDR1 MDHEN and CDR2 SYDVKM come from the germline V gene. CDR3 nucleotides: TGTGCCAGCAGTTTCGGGGGGCGAAGTGGAAACACCATATATTTT. Translating gives CASSFGGRSGNTIYF.

This clonotype was seen many times. This chain connects TRBV28 to TRBJ1-5, with a tentative D call TRBD1 (5 bases). Germline CDR1 MDHEN, CDR2 SYDVKM. Trimming pared 6 bases from V and 5 bases from J, leaving 17 bases between. The CDR3 has 15 amino acids. The CDR3 region has the DNA TGTGCCAGCAGCGAAGGGTCAGGGTACGATCAGCCCCAGCATTTT. This codes for CASSEGSGYDQPQHF.

The V gene is TRBV15, the J gene TRBJ2-2; 8 nucleotides line up with TRBD2. The trim removed 7 bases at V and 6 bases at J, leaving 10 bases unmatched. The CDR3 runs to 15 residues. Per germline, CDR1 LNHNV and CDR2 YYDKDF (reference sequence). The CDR3 protein is CATTSGRGSAGELFF. CDR3 DNA: TGTGCCACCACAAGCGGGAGAGGTTCGGCCGGGGAGCTGTTTTTT.

A note on this clonotype: One junction end disagrees with the germline gene, perhaps due to a read error. The V call is TRBV28, the J call TRBJ2-3; D is possibly TRBD1 (5 bases). The germline CDR1 and CDR2 sequences are MDHEN and SYDVKM. CDR3 length: 14 residues. The CDR3 bases are TGTGCCCGCAGTGGAGACAGTAGCACAGCTACGCAGTATTTT. This translates into CARSGDSSTATQYF.